These 16 T cell receptor beta chains were all obtained from the same sample, sequenced in a study of T cell repertoires in cytomegalovirus infection. Their antigen targets remain unknown. TCRdb redid the calling of the reads with MiXCR, one entry per CDR3 protein. In the table there are around 300,000 distinct CDR3 sequences, roughly a fifth of which are singletons. This material consisted of cultured PBMCs, taken from culture after CMV antigen stimulation. These receptors were collected from a human donor in good health (CMV status not recorded). Some clones in this sample may be carry-over from other donors' samples.

V usage is TRBV11-2 and J usage is TRBJ2-3, with 8 bases fitting TRBD2. The CDR3 has 18 amino acids. V lost 5 bases, J lost 1 base, and 14 bases stayed unmatched. Looked up from germline, CDR1 is SGHAT and CDR2 is FQNNGV. The CDR3 bases are TGTGCCAGCAGCCTTCTAATAGCGGGAAGGTGGGGCACAGATACGCAGTATTTT. This gives the protein CASSLLIAGRWGTDTQYF. Drawing the rest from reference TRBV11-2 and TRBJ2-3, the complete variable domain is EAGVAQSPRYKIIEKRQSVAFWCNPISGHATLYWYQQILGQGPKLLIQFQNNGVVDDSQLPKDRFSAERLKGVDSTLKIQPAKLEDSAVYLCASSLLIAGRWGTDTQYFGPGTRLTVL.

This clonotype was counted at least ten times. V usage is TRBV28 and J usage is TRBJ2-5, with TRBD1 matching 8 bases. The CDR3 is 16 amino acids. Germline CDR1 is MDHEN and CDR2 is SYDVKM. With V trimmed by 6 bases and J by 4 bases, 13 bases remained unmatched. The CDR3 region has the DNA TGTGCCAGCAGCCCCCGGCAGGGGGCCTCCTTAGAGACCCAGTACTTC. As protein: CASSPRQGASLETQYF.

This clonotype was detected only a few times. The rearrangement uses TRBV7-9 and TRBJ2-5, with a tentative D call TRBD1 (6 bases). CDR1 is SEHNR and CDR2 is FQNEAQ in the germline V gene (reference sequence). The CDR3 is 15 residues long. The V end was cut by 8 bases, the J end by 5 bases, with 21 bases between. CDR3 nucleotide sequence: TGTGCCAGCGGCATTTGGGGACACGGGGAGGAGACCCAGTACTTC. This sequence encodes CASGIWGHGEETQYF.

This chain links TRBV29-1 with TRBJ2-1, with D perhaps being TRBD1 or TRBD2 (7 bases each). The germline V gene has CDR1 SQVTM and CDR2 ANQGSEA. V was trimmed by 5 bases and J by 3 bases, leaving 11 bases between them. The CDR3 loop spans 13 amino acids. The CDR3 sequence: CSVQGGVYNEQFF. CDR3 nucleotide sequence: TGCAGCGTTCAGGGGGGGGTCTACAATGAGCAGTTCTTC.

This clonotype has just a few counts. This chain joins TRBV28 and TRBJ2-3, with TRBD2 identical over 7 bases. Germline CDR1 and CDR2: MDHEN and SYDVKM. CDR3 length equals 15 residues. V dropped 6 bases and J dropped 4; count of bases not matched to a gene: 10. CDR3 bases: TGTGCCAGCAGCCCAGGGAGGGCACGGGCAGATACGCAGTATTTT. Translated, it gives CASSPGRARADTQYF.

V is TRBV14 and J is TRBJ2-7, with D possibly matching TRBD1 (6 bases). This CDR3 has 13 residues. Germline CDR1 is SGHDN and CDR2 is FVKESK. CDR3 region: CASAAGVTYEQYF. The CDR3 nucleotides are TGTGCTTCGGCGGCAGGGGTTACCTACGAGCAGTACTTC.

The rearrangement uses TRBV25-1 and TRBJ1-2, with a possible D match to TRBD1 (6 bases). Germline assignment: CDR1 MGHDK and CDR2 SYGVNS. Trimming removed 3 bases at V and 7 bases at J, with 15 bases between. The CDR3 spans 14 residues. DNA for the CDR3: TGTGCCAGCAGTGAGACAGGAGGGAAAGGTGGCTACACCTTC. Translated: CASSETGGKGGYTF.

This sequence joins TRBV7-9 and TRBJ2-7, with TRBD2 matching over 9 bases. V trimming: 5 bases; J trimming: 5 bases; junction bases outside the gene matches: 10. The CDR3 length is 15 residues. The germline gives CDR1 SEHNR, CDR2 FQNEAQ (reference sequence). The CDR3: CASSQGGSGRHEQYV. The CDR3, as DNA: TGTGCCAGCAGCCAGGGTGGTAGCGGGAGACACGAGCAGTACGTC.

V usage is TRBV10-3 and J usage is TRBJ2-2; 12 nucleotides agree with TRBD1. J gave up 4 bases and V 6 bases, and 3 bases lay outside the gene matches. The CDR3 sequence is 15 residues long. Per the germline V gene, CDR1 is ENHRY and CDR2 is SYGVKD. The CDR3 is CAIRPGQGATGELFF. The CDR3 DNA reads as TGTGCCATCAGACCGGGACAGGGGGCCACCGGGGAGCTGTTTTTT.

This clonotype has only a few counts. The V gene is TRBV27, the J gene TRBJ2-3; D remains unclear. CDR1 is MNHEY and CDR2 is SMNVEV in the germline V gene (reference sequence). V lost 6 bases to trimming and J lost 4 bases, with 8 bases between them. There are 12 residues in the CDR3. The CDR3 DNA reads as TGTGCCAGCAGGGATAGACCAGATACGCAGTATTTT. Protein: CASRDRPDTQYF.

The chain employs TRBV2 and TRBJ1-5, with 7 positions matching TRBD1. The germline gives CDR1 SNHLY, CDR2 FYNNEI. With V trimmed by 2 bases and J by 4 bases, 2 bases remained unmatched. The CDR3 spans 14 residues. CDR3 DNA: TGTGCCAGCAGTGAATACAGGGGTAATCAGCCCCAGCATTTT. This translates into CASSEYRGNQPQHF.

This clonotype was observed a few times. V and J are TRBV9 and TRBJ2-1; D perhaps matches TRBD2 (5 bases). The CDR3 has 13 amino acids. V lost 4 bases, J lost 7 bases, and 12 bases lay in between. Germline CDR1 reads SGDLS; CDR2 reads YYNGEE. DNA for the CDR3: TGTGCCAGCAGCTCGCTCGGGAATAATGAGCAGTTCTTC. Amino acids: CASSSLGNNEQFF.

The rearrangement joins TRBV7-2 to TRBJ1-4; TRBD1 agrees at 7 bases. V lost 4 bases, J lost 7 bases, and 6 bases stayed unmatched. This CDR3 spans 14 amino acids. The germline V gene encodes CDR1 SGHTA and CDR2 FQGNSA. The CDR3 DNA follows: TGTGCCAGCAGCTCCCACAGGGGAGGTGAAAAACTGTTTTTT. This encodes CASSSHRGGEKLFF.

This clonotype has a handful of counts. This chain connects TRBV7-8 to TRBJ2-3; 13 bases line up with TRBD2. CDR1 SGHVS and CDR2 FQNEAQ come from the germline V gene. This CDR3 comprises 18 residues. The trim removed 5 bases at V and 2 bases at J, leaving 10 bases unmatched. This chain's CDR3 is CASSAPGLAGLFTDTQYF. The CDR3 nucleotides read TGTGCCAGCAGCGCTCCGGGACTAGCGGGGCTATTCACAGATACGCAGTATTTT.

This clonotype was observed a few times. The chain links TRBV7-9 to TRBJ2-1, with 7 bases matching TRBD2. The CDR3 runs to 16 residues. Germline CDR1 and CDR2: SEHNR and FQNEAQ (reference sequence). V gave up 0 bases and J gave up 8 bases; unmatched junction bases: 10. Written as DNA, the CDR3 is TGTGCCAGCAGCTTAGCGAAGGAGCGGGAAAGGGATGAGCAGTTCTTC. It is translated as CASSLAKERERDEQFF.

This chain connects TRBV5-6 to TRBJ1-1; D perhaps matches TRBD1 (5 bases). V gave up 7 bases and J gave up 0 bases, with 10 bases separating them. The CDR3 contains 13 residues. Germline V lookup: CDR1 SGHDT, CDR2 YYEEEE. The CDR3 region is CASRQNLNTEAFF. DNA of the CDR3: TGTGCCAGCCGACAGAATCTGAACACTGAAGCTTTCTTT.